What follows are 30 T cell receptor beta chains derived from one specimen sequenced in a study of blood T cell repertoires in COVID-19. Data came from immunoSEQ multiplex PCR; TCRdb stores just in-frame clones and leaves some out. The profile shows fewer than 350,000 clones, about 88% of them singletons. The sequenced sample consisted of PBMCs or T cells enriched from blood (not recorded which). These receptors were taken from a woman aged 40 to 50 who had recovered from COVID-19.

The V and J genes are TRBV11-3 and TRBJ2-5, with 8 bases lining up with TRBD2. The germline V gene has CDR1 SGHNT and CDR2 YENEEA. The V and J ends lost 5 bases and 9 bases, in that order; junction bases with no gene match: 5. This CDR3 region has 12 residues. CDR3 sequence reads: CASSETSEPQYF. The CDR3 DNA is TGTGCCAGCAGCGAGACTAGCGAGCCCCAGTACTTC.

The V call is TRBV7-8, the J call TRBJ2-7; 11 nucleotides align to TRBD1. The CDR3 runs 15 residues. V shed 3 bases, J shed 6 bases, and the junction held 7 bases outside the gene matches. CDR1 is SGHVS, CDR2 FQNEAQ, per germline. CDR3 in amino acids: CASSFFGQGAGEQYF. CDR3 coding DNA: TGTGCCAGCAGCTTCTTCGGACAGGGGGCTGGCGAGCAGTACTTC.

This chain joins TRBV18 and TRBJ1-1; the D is unclear. Germline assignment: CDR1 KGHSH and CDR2 LQKENI. V was trimmed by 6 bases and J by 3 bases, leaving 5 bases between them. CDR3 size: 11 residues. CDR3 in amino acids: CASSSDTEAFF. In DNA, the CDR3 is TGTGCCAGCTCGTCCGACACTGAAGCTTTCTTT. Drawing the rest from reference TRBV18 and TRBJ1-1, the complete variable domain is NAGVMQNPRHLVRRRGQEARLRCSPMKGHSHVYWYRQLPEEGLKFMVYLQKENIIDESGMPKERFSAEFPKEGPSILRIQQVVRGDSAAYFCASSSDTEAFFGQGTRLTVV.

The CDR3 protein is CSLKTGGPDTQYF. The DNA for the CDR3 is TGCAGCCTCAAGACAGGGGGCCCGGATACGCAGTATTTT. The rearrangement links TRBV29-1 to TRBJ2-3; the match to TRBD1 covers 10 bases. The CDR3 loop spans 13 amino acids. After removal of 8 bases from V and 6 bases from J, the junction contained 8 bases not matched to a gene. Germline V gives CDR1 SQVTM, CDR2 ANQGSEA.

The V gene is TRBV6-5, the J gene TRBJ2-7; TRBD2 might be the D (6 bases). The CDR3 has 14 amino acids. Trimming left V 0 bases short and J 3 bases short, with 9 bases between. Germline assignment: CDR1 MNHEY and CDR2 SVGAGI. This CDR3 is CASSYSGLGYEQYF. The DNA for the CDR3 is TGTGCCAGCAGTTACTCGGGACTTGGCTACGAGCAGTACTTC.

The chain has TRBV13 and TRBJ2-2; D is unresolved. V lost 1 base to trimming and J lost 1 base, with 4 bases between them. Germline lookup yields CDR1 PRHDT and CDR2 FYEKMQ (reference sequence). This CDR3 is built from 14 residues. The CDR3 protein is CASSLVLNTGELFF. CDR3 bases: TGTGCCAGCAGCTTAGTATTGAACACCGGGGAGCTGTTTTTT. The variable domain in full, completed from reference TRBV13 and TRBJ2-2, reads AAGVIQSPRHLIKEKRETATLKCYPIPRHDTVYWYQQGPGQDPQFLISFYEKMQSDKGSIPDRFSAQQFSDYHSELNMSSLELGDSALYFCASSLVLNTGELFFGEGSRLTVL.

The chain uses TRBV24-1 and TRBJ2-3; TRBD1 matches at 9 bases. The junction had 19 bases not matched to a gene; V was cut back by 4 bases and J by 6 bases. This CDR3 comprises 19 residues. Looked up from germline, CDR1 is KGHDR and CDR2 is SFDVKD. CDR3 DNA sequence: TGTGCCACCAGTGAAACGGGACAGGGTGGGACCGCCGAAGGGGATACGCAGTATTTT. Its translation is CATSETGQGGTAEGDTQYF.

This chain joins TRBV6-2 or TRBV6-3 and TRBJ1-2, with D uncertain. Trimming took 2 bases from V and 5 from J, leaving 12 bases between them. The V gene's germline CDR1 is MNHEY and CDR2 SVGEGT. The CDR3 length is 14 residues. The CDR3 coding sequence is TGTGCCAGCAGTTACCCGGACGGGGATTATGGCTACACCTTC. Protein sequence: CASSYPDGDYGYTF.

The chain links TRBV7-2 to TRBJ1-1; D may be TRBD1 (5 bases). The CDR3 covers 15 residues. Per germline, CDR1 SGHTA and CDR2 FQGNSA. The germline V and J ends were trimmed by 5 bases and 7 bases, with 20 bases remaining between them. The chain's CDR3 is CASSPELDSRFEAFF. CDR3 DNA sequence: TGTGCCAGCAGCCCTGAGCTTGACAGCCGCTTTGAAGCTTTCTTT.

J is TRBJ2-3 and V is TRBV6-5; a weak D match, TRBD1 (5 bases). Germline CDR1 and CDR2: MNHEY and SVGAGI. The CDR3 consists of 14 residues. V shed 6 bases and J shed 8 bases, with 18 bases lying between them. In DNA, the CDR3 is TGTGCCAGCAGAACGACAGCATCGATTGGTACGCAGTATTTT. Translation gives CASRTTASIGTQYF.

This chain joins TRBV7-2 and TRBJ1-2; 9 nucleotides agree with TRBD1. The CDR3 extends over 17 amino acids. CDR1 and CDR2 from the germline V gene are SGHTA and FQGNSA. Losses at the gene ends were 5 bases for V and 4 bases for J; bases not matched to a gene: 14. In nucleotides, the CDR3 is TGTGCCAGCAGCCCCTCTGCTTTACAGGGGGCGAGCTATGGCTACACCTTC. Translating it yields CASSPSALQGASYGYTF.

J is TRBJ2-1 and V is TRBV7-9; 8 bases are shared with TRBD1. With V trimmed by 4 bases and J by 8 bases, 13 bases remained unmatched. The germline CDR1 and CDR2 sequences are SEHNR and FQNEAQ (reference sequence). The CDR3 spans 16 residues. The CDR3 bases are TGTGCCAGCAGCTCCAACCAGGGGGCAGGTGGCGATGAGCAGTTCTTC. This codes for CASSSNQGAGGDEQFF.

The gene calls are TRBV7-8 and TRBJ2-2, with D perhaps TRBD2 (5 bases). The CDR3 contains 14 residues. V was shortened by 2 bases and J by 10 bases, with 14 bases between the two germline ends. The germline V gene encodes CDR1 SGHVS and CDR2 FQNEAQ. DNA of the CDR3: TGTGCCAGCAGCTTACGACGGGAAGCAGTGGAGCTGTTTTTT. This encodes CASSLRREAVELFF.

The chain couples TRBV19 to TRBJ2-7; 10 bases match TRBD2. Germline values: CDR1 LNHDA, CDR2 SQIVND (reference sequence). V lost 5 bases and J lost 4; bases outside the gene matches: 5. The length of the CDR3 is 14 residues. The CDR3 coding sequence is TGTGCCAGTAGTGAGCGGGAGGGCCGGTACGAGCAGTACTTC. This gives the protein CASSEREGRYEQYF.

V and J are TRBV13 and TRBJ2-7; the D gene is possibly TRBD2 (5 bases). Trimming pared 5 bases from V and 3 bases from J, leaving 8 bases between. Germline V lookup: CDR1 PRHDT, CDR2 FYEKMQ (reference sequence). The CDR3 extends over 12 amino acids. The CDR3 nucleotides are TGTGCCAGCAGCCTAACTAGCTACGAGCAGTACTTC. This codes for CASSLTSYEQYF.

This chain uses TRBV5-4 with TRBJ1-2, with D possibly TRBD1 on 6 matching bases. The V gene lost 0 bases and the J gene lost 4 bases, with 16 bases spanning the gap. CDR3 size: 16 residues. The germline CDR1 and CDR2 sequences are SGHNT and YYREEE (reference sequence). This chain's CDR3 is CASSLGGVQGSYGYTF. DNA for the CDR3: TGTGCCAGCAGCTTGGGGGGAGTACAGGGTTCCTATGGCTACACCTTC.

The V and J genes are TRBV5-6 and TRBJ1-2; 7 bases are a match to TRBD1. Trimming at V came to 3 bases and at J to 9 bases, leaving 5 bases not matched to a gene. Germline assignment: CDR1 SGHDT and CDR2 YYEEEE. The CDR3 consists of 12 residues. CDR3 residues: CASSYRDSSYTF. The CDR3 nucleotides read TGTGCCAGCAGCTATCGGGACAGTAGCTACACCTTC.

The genes are TRBV9 and TRBJ2-3; D may be TRBD2 (5 bases). The CDR3 runs 13 residues. CDR1 is SGDLS, CDR2 YYNGEE, per germline. The V gene lost 5 bases and the J gene lost 0 bases, with 7 bases spanning the gap. For the CDR3, the DNA is TGTGCCAGCAGTCGAGGGAGCACAGATACGCAGTATTTT. It translates to CASSRGSTDTQYF.

V and J are TRBV3-1 (or the pseudogene TRBV3-2) and TRBJ2-5; 9 bases match TRBD2. The length of the CDR3 is 16 residues. CDR1 LGHDT and CDR2 YNNKEL come from the germline V gene (reference sequence). The trim removed 3 bases at V and 4 bases at J, leaving 9 bases unmatched. CDR3 region: CASSQSSAGGRETQYF. CDR3 DNA sequence: TGTGCCAGCAGCCAGTCTTCGGCGGGGGGGCGAGAGACCCAGTACTTC.

J is TRBJ1-3 and V is TRBV18; D ambiguous. CDR1 KGHSH and CDR2 LQKENI come from the germline V gene. The CDR3 is made up of 12 amino acids. The V gene lost 2 bases and the J gene lost 9 bases, with 8 bases spanning the gap. The CDR3 DNA sequence: TGTGCCAGCTCACCAGACGGCGGCACCATATATTTT. Amino acid sequence: CASSPDGGTIYF.

This chain connects TRBV30 to TRBJ1-3; TRBD1 matches at 7 bases. Per the germline V gene, CDR1 is GTSNPN and CDR2 is SVGIG (reference sequence). This CDR3 spans 15 amino acids. Trimming took 0 bases from V and 0 from J; bases not matched to a gene: 2. This chain's CDR3 is CAWSVGQVSGNTIYF. CDR3 DNA: TGTGCCTGGAGTGTAGGACAGGTCTCTGGAAACACCATATATTTT.

The gene calls are TRBV6-6 and TRBJ1-2; 7 positions match TRBD1. Germline V gives CDR1 MNHNY, CDR2 SVGAGI (reference sequence). V shed 9 bases, J shed 3 bases, and the junction held 10 bases outside the gene matches. This CDR3 contains 14 residues. Here the CDR3 reads CASRYRGTDYGYTF. The CDR3 DNA reads as TGTGCCAGTCGGTACAGGGGTACCGACTATGGCTACACCTTC.

This CDR3 reads CASSPRLAGAVEQYF. The CDR3 DNA reads as TGTGCCAGCAGCCCCCGACTAGCGGGAGCCGTCGAGCAGTACTTC. This rearrangement joins TRBV7-2 to TRBJ2-7, with 12 bases that match TRBD2. Germline-derived CDR1 and CDR2 are SGHTA and FQGNSA. Germline trimming cut 5 bases from V and 6 bases from J; bases unmatched to any gene: 8. This CDR3 contains 15 residues.

The genes are TRBV7-2 and TRBJ2-3; no firm D call. Trimming took 5 bases from V and 6 from J, leaving 12 bases between them. The V gene's germline CDR1 is SGHTA and CDR2 FQGNSA. CDR3 length equals 13 residues. Here the CDR3 DNA reads TGTGCCAGCAGCCAATGGAGAATTGATACGCAGTATTTT. Its translation: CASSQWRIDTQYF.

The gene calls are TRBV19 and TRBJ1-2; the D gene is possibly TRBD1 (6 bases). The V end was cut by 6 bases, the J end by 3 bases, with 14 bases between. There are 14 residues in the CDR3. Per germline, CDR1 LNHDA and CDR2 SQIVND (reference sequence). CDR3 residues: CASSPQGSDYGYTF. In DNA, the CDR3 is TGTGCCAGTAGCCCACAGGGTAGTGACTATGGCTACACCTTC.

The V and J genes are TRBV7-2 and TRBJ2-7, with D possibly being TRBD1 (5 bases). CDR3 length: 14 amino acids. CDR1 and CDR2 from the germline V gene are SGHTA and FQGNSA. Trimming left V 0 bases short and J 2 bases short, with 8 bases between. The CDR3 DNA reads TGTGCCAGCAGCTTAGCCGCGACAGCCTACGAGCAGTACTTC. Translated, it gives CASSLAATAYEQYF.

The V gene is TRBV5-4, the J gene TRBJ2-5; possible D gene TRBD2, 5 bases. CDR1 and CDR2 (germline): SGHNT, YYREEE (reference sequence). V was pared by 4 bases and J by 5 bases, with 12 bases between. The CDR3 is made up of 13 amino acids. CDR3 loop: CASSPAWEETQYF. CDR3 DNA: TGTGCCAGCAGCCCCGCGTGGGAGGAGACCCAGTACTTC.

In this sample, this clone turned up once. V is TRBV2 and J is TRBJ2-7, with 11 positions matching TRBD2. The germline gives CDR1 SNHLY, CDR2 FYNNEI. The CDR3 contains 14 residues. Trimming cost V 3 bases and J 3 bases; bases outside gene matches: 1. CDR3 DNA: TGTGCCAGCAGTGAGGGACTAGCGGTCTACGAGCAGTACTTC. The encoded protein is CASSEGLAVYEQYF.

V gene TRBV2 combines with J gene TRBJ2-2, with a tentative D call TRBD2 (6 bases). The CDR3 covers 14 residues. Trimming took off 7 bases at V and 2 bases at J, with 11 bases between the two ends. CDR1 is SNHLY, CDR2 FYNNEI, per germline. CDR3 nucleotide sequence: TGTGCCAGCACTCCGGGACTCAACACCGGGGAGCTGTTTTTT. Its translation is CASTPGLNTGELFF. Drawing the rest from reference TRBV2 and TRBJ2-2, the complete variable domain is EPEVTQTPSHQVTQMGQEVILRCVPISNHLYFYWYRQILGQKVEFLVSFYNNEISEKSEIFDDQFSVERPDGSNFTLKIRSTKLEDSAMYFCASTPGLNTGELFFGEGSRLTVL.

The chain links TRBV29-1 to TRBJ1-2, with 7 positions matching TRBD1. With 3 bases clipped from V and 9 bases from J, the junction kept 4 bases outside the gene matches. CDR1 is SQVTM, CDR2 ANQGSEA, per germline. The CDR3 consists of 11 residues. The CDR3 here is CSVEKGASYTF. The DNA for the CDR3 is TGCAGCGTTGAGAAGGGGGCGAGCTACACCTTC. Looking up the rest from reference TRBV29-1 and TRBJ1-2 gives the full variable domain: SAVISQKPSRDICQRGTSLTIQCQVDSQVTMMFWYRQQPGQSLTLIATANQGSEATYESGFVIDKFPISRPNLTFSTLTVSNMSPEDSSIYLCSVEKGASYTFGSGTRLTVV.